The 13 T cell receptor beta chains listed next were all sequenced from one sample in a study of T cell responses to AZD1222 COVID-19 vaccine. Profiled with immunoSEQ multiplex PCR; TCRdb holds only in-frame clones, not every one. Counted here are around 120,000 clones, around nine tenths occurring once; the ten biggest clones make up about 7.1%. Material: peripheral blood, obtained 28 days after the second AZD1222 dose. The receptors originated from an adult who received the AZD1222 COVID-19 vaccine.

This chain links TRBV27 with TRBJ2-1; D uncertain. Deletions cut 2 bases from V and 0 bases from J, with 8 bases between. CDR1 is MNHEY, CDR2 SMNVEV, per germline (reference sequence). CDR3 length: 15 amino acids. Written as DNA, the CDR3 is TGTGCCAGCAGTTTAGACTTCCCCTCCTACAATGAGCAGTTCTTC. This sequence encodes CASSLDFPSYNEQFF.

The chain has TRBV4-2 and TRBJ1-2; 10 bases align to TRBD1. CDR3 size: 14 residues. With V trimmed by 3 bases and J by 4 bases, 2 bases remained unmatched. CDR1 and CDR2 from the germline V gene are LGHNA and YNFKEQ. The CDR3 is CASSQTGGGYGYTF. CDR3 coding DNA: TGTGCCAGCAGCCAGACAGGGGGCGGCTATGGCTACACCTTC.

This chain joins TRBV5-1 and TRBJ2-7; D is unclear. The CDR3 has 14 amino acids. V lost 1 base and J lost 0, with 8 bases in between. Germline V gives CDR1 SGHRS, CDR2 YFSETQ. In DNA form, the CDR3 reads TGCGCCAGCAGCTTGTGGGAAAGCTCCTACGAGCAGTACTTC. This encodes CASSLWESSYEQYF. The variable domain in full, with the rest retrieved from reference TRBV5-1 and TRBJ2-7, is KAGVTQTPRYLIKTRGQQVTLSCSPISGHRSVSWYQQTPGQGLQFLFEYFSETQRNKGNFPGRFSGRQFSNSRSEMNVSTLELGDSALYLCASSLWESSYEQYFGPGTRLTVT.

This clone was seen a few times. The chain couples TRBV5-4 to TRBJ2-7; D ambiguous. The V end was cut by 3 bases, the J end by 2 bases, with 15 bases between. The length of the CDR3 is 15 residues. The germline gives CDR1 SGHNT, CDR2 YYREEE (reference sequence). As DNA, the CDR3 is TGTGCCAGCAGCTCCCGCATGGGCCCCGCCTACGAGCAGTACTTC. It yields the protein CASSSRMGPAYEQYF.

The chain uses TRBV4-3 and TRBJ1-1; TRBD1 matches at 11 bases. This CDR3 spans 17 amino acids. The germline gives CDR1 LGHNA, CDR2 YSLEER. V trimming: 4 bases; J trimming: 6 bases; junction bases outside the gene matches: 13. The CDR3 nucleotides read TGCGCCAGCAGCCTCGACACTCGGACAGGGGGCTTCTCTGAAGCTTTCTTT. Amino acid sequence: CASSLDTRTGGFSEAFF.

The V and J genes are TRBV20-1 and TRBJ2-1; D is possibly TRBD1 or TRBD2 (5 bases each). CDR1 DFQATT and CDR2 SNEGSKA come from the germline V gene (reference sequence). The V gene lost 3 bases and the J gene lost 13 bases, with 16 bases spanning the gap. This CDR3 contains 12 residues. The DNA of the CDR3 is TGCAGTGCTAGTAGGGACGTAGGCTACCAGTTCTTC. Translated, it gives CSASRDVGYQFF.

The CDR3 protein is CASSSWGGTDTQYF. CDR3 DNA: TGTGCCAGCAGCTCCTGGGGAGGCACAGATACGCAGTATTTT. V and J are TRBV9 and TRBJ2-3, with D tentatively TRBD2 (5 bases). This CDR3 spans 14 amino acids. Looked up from germline, CDR1 is SGDLS and CDR2 is YYNGEE. The V gene lost 4 bases and the J gene lost 1 base, with 10 bases spanning the gap.

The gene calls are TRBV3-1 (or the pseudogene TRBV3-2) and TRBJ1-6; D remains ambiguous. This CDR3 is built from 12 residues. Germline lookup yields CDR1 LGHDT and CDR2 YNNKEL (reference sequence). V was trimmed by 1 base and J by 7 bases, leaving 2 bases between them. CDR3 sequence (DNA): TGTGCCAGCAGCCAAGCCAATTCACCCCTCCACTTT. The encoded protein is CASSQANSPLHF.

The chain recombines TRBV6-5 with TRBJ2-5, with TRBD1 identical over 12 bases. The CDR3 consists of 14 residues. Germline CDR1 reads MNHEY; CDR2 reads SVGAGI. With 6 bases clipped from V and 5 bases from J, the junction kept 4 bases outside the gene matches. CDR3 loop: CASRRDRGLETQYF. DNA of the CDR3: TGTGCCAGCAGAAGGGACAGGGGGCTGGAGACCCAGTACTTC.

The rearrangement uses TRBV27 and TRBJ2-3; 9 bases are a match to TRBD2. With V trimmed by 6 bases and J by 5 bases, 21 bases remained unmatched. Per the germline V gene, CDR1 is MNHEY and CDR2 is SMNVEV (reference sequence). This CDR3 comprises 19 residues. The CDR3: CASRAPGFRASGNVDTQYF. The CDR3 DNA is TGTGCCAGCAGAGCGCCGGGCTTCCGGGCTAGCGGGAATGTAGATACGCAGTATTTT.

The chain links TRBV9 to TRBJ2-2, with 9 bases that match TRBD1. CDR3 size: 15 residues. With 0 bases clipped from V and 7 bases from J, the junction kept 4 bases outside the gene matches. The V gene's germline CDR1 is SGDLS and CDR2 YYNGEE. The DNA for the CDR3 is TGTGCCAGCAGCGTAGACAGGGGGCTGGGCGGGGAGCTGTTTTTT. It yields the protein CASSVDRGLGGELFF.

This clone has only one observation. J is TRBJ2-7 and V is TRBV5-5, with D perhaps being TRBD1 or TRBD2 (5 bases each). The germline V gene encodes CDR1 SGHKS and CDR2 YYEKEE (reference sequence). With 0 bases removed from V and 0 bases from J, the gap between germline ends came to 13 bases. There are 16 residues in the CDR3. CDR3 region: CASSLGPGAASYEQYF. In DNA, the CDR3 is TGTGCCAGCAGCTTGGGGCCCGGGGCAGCCTCCTACGAGCAGTACTTC.

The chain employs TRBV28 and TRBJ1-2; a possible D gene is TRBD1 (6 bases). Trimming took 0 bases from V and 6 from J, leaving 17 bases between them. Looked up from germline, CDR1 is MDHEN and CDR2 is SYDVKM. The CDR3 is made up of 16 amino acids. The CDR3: CASSLWVAGENNGYTF. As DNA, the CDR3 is TGTGCCAGCAGTTTATGGGTGGCAGGGGAAAACAATGGCTACACCTTC.